The 28 T cell receptor beta chains listed next were all sequenced from one sample in a study of blood T cell repertoires in COVID-19. Here immunoSEQ multiplex PCR was the method, and the copy in TCRdb shows in-frame clones only, minus some. In the table there are about 250,000 clones, around 89% of which are singletons. Sequenced input: peripheral blood. These receptor sequences come from a man aged 30 to 45 with acute or convalescent COVID-19.

This clone was observed a single time. The chain is built from TRBV1 and TRBJ2-5; the table's D gene call, TRBD2, was not cross checked with the DNA. TRBV1 is a known pseudogene. The CDR3 is made up of 15 amino acids. CDR3 bases: TGCACCAGCTACAAGGCGGGGACTACTCAAGAGACCCAGTACTTC. Protein product: CTSYKAGTTQETQYF.

The chain carries TRBV5-1 and TRBJ2-3; 15 bases map to TRBD2. V was pared by 5 bases and J by 6 bases, with 1 base of the junction left unmatched. The CDR3 spans 14 residues. Germline V gene sequence: CDR1 SGHRS, CDR2 YFSETQ. CDR3 loop: CASRGLAGGDTQYF. CDR3 DNA: TGCGCCAGCAGGGGACTAGCGGGAGGTGATACGCAGTATTTT.

The chain recombines TRBV28 with TRBJ2-7; maybe TRBD1 (6 bases). There are 13 residues in the CDR3. Germline V gene sequence: CDR1 MDHEN, CDR2 SYDVKM. V lost 5 bases and J lost 6, with 14 bases in between. The CDR3 loop reads CASSTGLMSEQYF. The CDR3 nucleotides are TGTGCCAGCAGTACAGGGTTGATGAGCGAGCAGTACTTC.

The V gene is TRBV5-1, the J gene TRBJ1-2, with 8 positions matching TRBD1. CDR3 length: 14 amino acids. V lost 0 bases, J lost 7 bases, and 5 bases stayed unmatched. CDR1 is SGHRS, CDR2 YFSETQ, per germline. CDR3 sequence (DNA): TGCGCCAGCAGCTTGGTAGGACAGGGCCCTGGCTACACCTTC. It codes for CASSLVGQGPGYTF.

The chain couples TRBV18 to TRBJ2-3; tentatively, D is TRBD1 (6 bases). Trimming took 2 bases from V and 1 from J, leaving 13 bases between them. From germline, CDR1 is KGHSH and CDR2 LQKENI. This CDR3 spans 16 amino acids. CDR3 loop: CASSPGTGRGTDTQYF. CDR3 DNA: TGTGCCAGCTCACCAGGAACAGGGCGAGGCACAGATACGCAGTATTTT.

The chain carries TRBV5-8 and TRBJ1-2; D not resolved. Germline CDR1 SGHTS, CDR2 YDEGEE. The V end lost 0 bases, the J end lost 4 bases, and 19 bases lay between the germline ends. The CDR3 has 17 residues. In DNA form, the CDR3 reads TGTGCCAGCAGCTTGGCCTTTAGCCTAAACTACGGCTATGGCTACACCTTC. Its translation is CASSLAFSLNYGYGYTF.

In this sample, this clone turned up once. This chain uses TRBV7-2 with TRBJ1-5; 8 bases align to TRBD1. The CDR3 is 15 residues long. J was trimmed by 7 bases and V by 5 bases; bases with no gene match: 10. CDR1 and CDR2 from the germline V gene are SGHTA and FQGNSA. The CDR3: CASSPGQGRWQPQHF. The CDR3 DNA reads as TGTGCCAGCAGCCCCGGACAGGGACGTTGGCAGCCCCAGCATTTT.

J is TRBJ1-1 and V is TRBV19; possible D gene TRBD1, 5 bases. Germline V lookup: CDR1 LNHDA, CDR2 SQIVND (reference sequence). CDR3 length: 14 amino acids. Trimming shortened V by 5 bases and J by 2 bases, and 12 bases separated the two germline ends. DNA of the CDR3: TGTGCCAGTAGTCCTCGACAGAGAAACACTGAAGCTTTCTTT. Amino acids: CASSPRQRNTEAFF.

V is TRBV2 and J is TRBJ1-1; D may be TRBD1 (6 bases). The CDR3 contains 13 residues. V shed 5 bases and J shed 6 bases, with 13 bases lying between them. In germline, CDR1 is SNHLY, CDR2 FYNNEI. Here the CDR3 reads CASSKQGKAEAFF. In DNA, the CDR3 is TGTGCCAGCAGTAAACAGGGCAAGGCTGAAGCTTTCTTT. Combining the CDR3 with reference TRBV2 and TRBJ1-1 gives the whole variable domain EPEVTQTPSHQVTQMGQEVILRCVPISNHLYFYWYRQILGQKVEFLVSFYNNEISEKSEIFDDQFSVERPDGSNFTLKIRSTKLEDSAMYFCASSKQGKAEAFFGQGTRLTVV.

This chain links TRBV6-2 or TRBV6-3 with TRBJ1-1, with D possibly being TRBD1 (5 bases). Germline-derived CDR1 and CDR2 are MNHEY and SVGEGT. The CDR3 contains 16 residues. V was cut by 5 bases and J by 1 base, with 17 bases left in between. Here the CDR3 reads CASSPLGQGRNTEAFF. CDR3 nucleotide sequence: TGTGCCAGCAGTCCCTTAGGACAAGGACGGAACACTGAAGCTTTCTTT.

The chain couples TRBV27 to TRBJ2-2; possibly TRBD1 for D (5 bases). Germline lookup yields CDR1 MNHEY and CDR2 SMNVEV (reference sequence). Trimming left V 3 bases short and J 5 bases short, with 10 bases between. This CDR3 region has 14 residues. The CDR3 DNA reads as TGTGCCAGCAGTTTCTACAGGTTTACCGGGGAGCTGTTTTTT. This codes for CASSFYRFTGELFF.

This clone has just one count. The genes are TRBV5-1 and TRBJ1-6; maybe TRBD1 (6 bases). The CDR3 sequence is 16 residues long. V was cut by 1 base and J by 11 bases, with 19 bases left in between. Germline CDR1 is SGHRS and CDR2 is YFSETQ. The CDR3 coding sequence is TGCGCCAGCAGCTTGAGTTTCGGGGACAACGGGCCACCCCTCCACTTT. Its protein product is CASSLSFGDNGPPLHF. The whole variable domain, remainder taken from reference TRBV5-1 and TRBJ1-6, is KAGVTQTPRYLIKTRGQQVTLSCSPISGHRSVSWYQQTPGQGLQFLFEYFSETQRNKGNFPGRFSGRQFSNSRSEMNVSTLELGDSALYLCASSLSFGDNGPPLHFGNGTRLTVT.

The chain joins TRBV19 to TRBJ2-5, with a possible D match to TRBD1 (5 bases). The CDR3 covers 15 residues. Germline CDR1 is LNHDA and CDR2 is SQIVND (reference sequence). V dropped 3 bases and J dropped 4 bases, with 15 bases sitting between them. DNA for the CDR3: TGTGCCAGTAGTATTGGCAGGGAAGGTTCAGAGACCCAGTACTTC. As protein: CASSIGREGSETQYF.

The chain employs TRBV3-1 (or the pseudogene TRBV3-2) and TRBJ1-2; weak D call: TRBD1 (5 bases). CDR3 length equals 15 residues. Trimming took off 3 bases at V and 4 bases at J, with 15 bases between the two ends. The germline V gene has CDR1 LGHDT and CDR2 YNNKEL (reference sequence). Here the CDR3 reads CASSQRTGTSYGYTF. In nucleotides, the CDR3 is TGTGCCAGCAGCCAGAGAACCGGGACTTCCTATGGCTACACCTTC.

The chain couples TRBV28 to TRBJ2-7; D may be TRBD1 (6 bases). Trimming shortened V by 2 bases and J by 2 bases, and 22 bases separated the two germline ends. Germline V gene lookup returns CDR1 MDHEN and CDR2 SYDVKM. The CDR3 covers 18 residues. The CDR3 loop is CASSLNTGWHSYTYEQYF. In DNA, the CDR3 is TGTGCCAGCAGTTTAAATACAGGGTGGCATTCCTACACCTACGAGCAGTACTTC.

The genes are TRBV27 and TRBJ1-2; 9 bases line up with TRBD1. The germline CDR1 and CDR2 sequences are MNHEY and SMNVEV (reference sequence). The CDR3 is made up of 18 amino acids. V was clipped by 3 bases and J by 3 bases; unmatched bases: 14. The CDR3 region is CASSFIRTGASIDYGYTF. The CDR3 region has the DNA TGTGCCAGCAGTTTCATCAGGACAGGGGCATCTATTGACTATGGCTACACCTTC.

CDR3 in DNA: TGTGCCAGCAGCTTAACAACAGGATCGGAGACCCAGTACTTC. This translates into CASSLTTGSETQYF. V and J are TRBV7-3 and TRBJ2-5; D may be TRBD1 (5 bases). The CDR3 loop spans 14 amino acids. Germline V gives CDR1 SGHTA, CDR2 FQGTGA. V lost 0 bases and J 5 bases, leaving 10 bases between the germline ends. The full variable domain, rest sourced from reference TRBV7-3 and TRBJ2-5, is GAGVSQTPSNKVTEKGKYVELRCDPISGHTALYWYRQSLGQGPEFLIYFQGTGAADDSGLPNDRFFAVRPEGSVSTLKIQRTERGDSAVYLCASSLTTGSETQYFGPGTRLLVL.

This chain links TRBV13 with TRBJ2-2; D is uncertain. Per germline, CDR1 PRHDT and CDR2 FYEKMQ (reference sequence). V was cut by 2 bases and J by 5 bases, with 6 bases left in between. This CDR3 spans 13 amino acids. The CDR3: CASSLSRTGELFF. For the CDR3, the DNA is TGTGCCAGCAGCTTATCCCGTACCGGGGAGCTGTTTTTT.

The chain carries TRBV19 and TRBJ2-7; 7 bases are shared with TRBD1. V shed 5 bases and J 3 bases; nucleotides not matched to a gene: 7. The CDR3 loop spans 14 amino acids. The germline V gene encodes CDR1 LNHDA and CDR2 SQIVND (reference sequence). The CDR3 coding sequence is TGTGCCAGTAGTCTCAACAGGGGCCTCTACGAGCAGTACTTC. Amino acids: CASSLNRGLYEQYF.

The chain carries TRBV5-6 and TRBJ1-4, with D maybe TRBD1 (5 bases). The CDR3 contains 16 residues. Germline V gives CDR1 SGHDT, CDR2 YYEEEE. The V end lost 1 base, the J end lost 8 bases, and 18 bases lay between the germline ends. The CDR3 spells CASSLTIQESGEKLFF. CDR3 DNA sequence: TGTGCCAGCAGCTTGACGATACAGGAAAGTGGGGAAAAACTGTTTTTT.

The chain carries TRBV19 and TRBJ2-7; 8 positions agree with TRBD2. CDR3 size: 14 residues. J lost 6 bases, V lost 4 bases, and 8 bases had no gene match. Germline CDR1 LNHDA, CDR2 SQIVND (reference sequence). This chain's CDR3 is CASSNQRGYGEQYF. The CDR3 region has the DNA TGTGCCAGTAGTAACCAGCGGGGGTACGGCGAGCAGTACTTC.

V is TRBV30 and J is TRBJ2-4; unclear D gene. Germline V CDR1 and CDR2: GTSNPN, SVGIG (reference sequence). Trimming took off 0 bases at V and 11 bases at J, with 14 bases between the two ends. CDR3 length: 13 amino acids. The CDR3 sequence: CAWSVGTSTVQYF. CDR3 DNA: TGTGCCTGGAGTGTAGGAACTTCCACAGTTCAGTACTTC.

The rearrangement joins TRBV5-1 to TRBJ2-1; possible D gene TRBD1, 6 bases. This CDR3 has 17 amino acids. The V end was cut by 2 bases, the J end by 7 bases, with 22 bases between. CDR1 SGHRS and CDR2 YFSETQ come from the germline V gene. The CDR3 region is CASSLTTRRTDSNEQFF. The CDR3 nucleotides read TGCGCCAGCAGCTTAACAACCCGTCGGACGGACAGTAATGAGCAGTTCTTC. Full variable domain (outside the CDR3, taken from reference TRBV5-1 and TRBJ2-1): KAGVTQTPRYLIKTRGQQVTLSCSPISGHRSVSWYQQTPGQGLQFLFEYFSETQRNKGNFPGRFSGRQFSNSRSEMNVSTLELGDSALYLCASSLTTRRTDSNEQFFGPGTRLTVL.

The J gene is TRBJ2-7, the V gene TRBV11-3; tentative D call: TRBD1 (5 bases). Trimming took off 4 bases at V and 6 bases at J, with 13 bases between the two ends. Germline lookup yields CDR1 SGHNT and CDR2 YENEEA. This CDR3 contains 13 residues. The CDR3 DNA is TGTGCCAGCAGCTCTCAGGGTTTTGCCGAGCAGTACTTC. Its translation is CASSSQGFAEQYF.

The chain recombines TRBV5-1 with TRBJ1-5; 11 positions match TRBD1. V shed 1 base, J shed 2 bases, and the junction held 5 bases outside the gene matches. There are 17 residues in the CDR3. Germline assignment: CDR1 SGHRS and CDR2 YFSETQ. DNA for the CDR3: TGCGCCAGCAGCTTGAGTGGACAGGGGGCCGGCAATCAGCCCCAGCATTTT. Residues: CASSLSGQGAGNQPQHF.

V and J are TRBV4-1 and TRBJ2-5, with 9 bases that match TRBD2. This CDR3 has 15 residues. Trimming took 4 bases from V and 4 from J; bases not matched to a gene: 7. Germline CDR1 is MGHRA and CDR2 is YSYEKL. The CDR3 sequence is CASSPLAGVPETQYF. CDR3 coding DNA: TGCGCCAGCAGCCCCTTAGCGGGAGTCCCAGAGACCCAGTACTTC.

The chain links TRBV19 to TRBJ1-5; D uncertain. Between the trimmed V and J ends, which lost 8 bases and 5 bases, there was a span of 13 bases. The CDR3 extends over 13 amino acids. Per germline, CDR1 LNHDA and CDR2 SQIVND (reference sequence). The CDR3 spells CASQAGYHQPQHF. CDR3 nucleotides: TGTGCCAGTCAGGCAGGCTACCATCAGCCCCAGCATTTT. The full variable domain, rest sourced from reference TRBV19 and TRBJ1-5, is DGGITQSPKYLFRKEGQNVTLSCEQNLNHDAMYWYRQDPGQGLRLIYYSQIVNDFQKGDIAEGYSVSREKKESFPLTVTSAQKNPTAFYLCASQAGYHQPQHFGDGTRLSIL.

The rearrangement uses TRBV7-9 and TRBJ2-1; D may be TRBD1 (5 bases). This CDR3 region has 16 residues. Trimming stripped 8 bases from V and 0 bases from J, with 17 bases between. In germline, CDR1 is SEHNR, CDR2 FQNEAQ (reference sequence). The chain's CDR3 is CASDPKGQSSYNEQFF. The CDR3 region has the DNA TGTGCCAGCGACCCGAAGGGGCAAAGCTCCTACAATGAGCAGTTCTTC.